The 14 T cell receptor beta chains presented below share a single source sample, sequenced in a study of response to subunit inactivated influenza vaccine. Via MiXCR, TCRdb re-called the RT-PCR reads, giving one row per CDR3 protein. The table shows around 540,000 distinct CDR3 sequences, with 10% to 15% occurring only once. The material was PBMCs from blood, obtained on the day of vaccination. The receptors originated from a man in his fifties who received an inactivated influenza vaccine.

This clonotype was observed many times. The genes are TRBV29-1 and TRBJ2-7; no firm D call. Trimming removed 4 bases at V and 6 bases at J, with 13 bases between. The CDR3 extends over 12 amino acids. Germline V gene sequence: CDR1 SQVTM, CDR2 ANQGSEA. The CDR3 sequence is CSVVAVTGEQYF. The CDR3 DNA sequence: TGCAGCGTTGTGGCAGTTACGGGCGAGCAGTACTTC.

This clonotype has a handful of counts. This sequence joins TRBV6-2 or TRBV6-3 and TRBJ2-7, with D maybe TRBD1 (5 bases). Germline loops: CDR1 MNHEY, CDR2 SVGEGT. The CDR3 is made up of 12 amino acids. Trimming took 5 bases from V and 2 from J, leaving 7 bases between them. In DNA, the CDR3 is TGTGCCAGCAGTAAGACAGCCTACGAGCAGTACTTC. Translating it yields CASSKTAYEQYF.

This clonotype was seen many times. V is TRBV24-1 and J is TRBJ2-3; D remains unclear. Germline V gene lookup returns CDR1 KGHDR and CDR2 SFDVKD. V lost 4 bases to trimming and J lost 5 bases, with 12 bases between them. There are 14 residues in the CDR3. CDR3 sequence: CATSEDRVQDTQYF. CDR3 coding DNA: TGTGCCACCAGTGAAGACCGGGTTCAAGATACGCAGTATTTT.

CDR3 sequence (DNA): TGCGCCAGCAGCCTACCGGGACGGAACACCTACAATGAGCAGTTCTTC. It codes for CASSLPGRNTYNEQFF. The chain carries TRBV4-1 and TRBJ2-1; D tentatively fits TRBD1 or TRBD2 (5 bases each). The CDR3 has 16 amino acids. Trimming cost V 4 bases and J 2 bases, with 15 bases left between them. The V gene's germline CDR1 is MGHRA and CDR2 YSYEKL.

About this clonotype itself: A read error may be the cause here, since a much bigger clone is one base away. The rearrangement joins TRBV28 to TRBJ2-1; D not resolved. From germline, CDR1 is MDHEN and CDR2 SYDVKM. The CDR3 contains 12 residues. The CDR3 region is CASGLGQVEQFF. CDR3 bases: TGTGCCAGCGGTTTAGGCCAGGTTGAGCAGTTCTTC. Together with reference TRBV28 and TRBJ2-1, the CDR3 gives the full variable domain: DVKVTQSSRYLVKRTGEKVFLECVQDMDHENMFWYRQDPGLGLRLIYFSYDVKMKEKGDIPEGYSVSREKKERFSLILESASTNQTSMYLCASGLGQVEQFFGPGTRLTVL.

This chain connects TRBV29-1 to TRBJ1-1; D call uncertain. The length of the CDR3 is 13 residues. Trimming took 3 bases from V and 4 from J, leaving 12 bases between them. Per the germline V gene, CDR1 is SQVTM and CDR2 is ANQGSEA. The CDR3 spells CSVDSRVGTEAFF. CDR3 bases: TGCAGCGTTGATTCTAGGGTGGGCACTGAAGCTTTCTTT.

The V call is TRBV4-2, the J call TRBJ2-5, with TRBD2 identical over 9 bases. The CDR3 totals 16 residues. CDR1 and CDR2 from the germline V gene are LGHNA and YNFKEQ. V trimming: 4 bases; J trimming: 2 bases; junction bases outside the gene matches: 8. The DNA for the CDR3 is TGTGCCAGCAGCCGGAGACTAGCGGTGTCACAAGAGACCCAGTACTTC. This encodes CASSRRLAVSQETQYF.

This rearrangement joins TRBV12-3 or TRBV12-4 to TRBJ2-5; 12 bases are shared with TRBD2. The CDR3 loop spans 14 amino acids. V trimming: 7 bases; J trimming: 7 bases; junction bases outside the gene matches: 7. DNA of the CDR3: TGTGCCAGCATGCTAGCGGGGGGGCTGGGGACCCAGTACTTC. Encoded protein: CASMLAGGLGTQYF.

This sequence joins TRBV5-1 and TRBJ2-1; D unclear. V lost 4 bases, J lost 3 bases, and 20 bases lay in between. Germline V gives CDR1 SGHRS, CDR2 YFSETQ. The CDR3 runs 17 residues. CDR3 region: CASSHGTWVQDYNEQFF. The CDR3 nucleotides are TGCGCCAGCAGCCACGGTACTTGGGTTCAGGACTACAATGAGCAGTTCTTC.

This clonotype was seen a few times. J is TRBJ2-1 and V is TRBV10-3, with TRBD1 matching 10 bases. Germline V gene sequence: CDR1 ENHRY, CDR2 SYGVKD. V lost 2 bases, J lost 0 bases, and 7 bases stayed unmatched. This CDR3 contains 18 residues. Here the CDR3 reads CAISEIGTGVSSYNEQFF. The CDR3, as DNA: TGTGCCATCAGTGAGATCGGGACAGGGGTTAGCTCCTACAATGAGCAGTTCTTC.

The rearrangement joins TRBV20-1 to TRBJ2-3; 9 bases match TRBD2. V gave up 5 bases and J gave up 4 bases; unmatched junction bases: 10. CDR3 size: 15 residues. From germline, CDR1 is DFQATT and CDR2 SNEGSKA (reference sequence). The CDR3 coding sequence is TGCAGTGCTTCCTTGGCTAGCGGGACCTCAGATACGCAGTATTTT. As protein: CSASLASGTSDTQYF.

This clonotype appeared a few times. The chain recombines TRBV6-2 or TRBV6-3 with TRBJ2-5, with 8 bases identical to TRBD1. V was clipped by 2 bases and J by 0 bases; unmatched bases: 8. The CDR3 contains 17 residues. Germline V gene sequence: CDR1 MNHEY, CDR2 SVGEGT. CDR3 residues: CASSYPLQGVYQETQYF. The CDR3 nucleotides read TGTGCCAGCAGTTACCCCCTACAGGGGGTGTACCAAGAGACCCAGTACTTC.

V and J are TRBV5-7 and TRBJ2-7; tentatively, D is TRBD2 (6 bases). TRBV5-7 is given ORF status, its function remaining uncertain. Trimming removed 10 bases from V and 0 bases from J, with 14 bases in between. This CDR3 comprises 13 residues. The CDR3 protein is CARGTASSYEQYF. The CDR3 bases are TGTGCCCGCGGGACGGCCAGCTCCTACGAGCAGTACTTC.

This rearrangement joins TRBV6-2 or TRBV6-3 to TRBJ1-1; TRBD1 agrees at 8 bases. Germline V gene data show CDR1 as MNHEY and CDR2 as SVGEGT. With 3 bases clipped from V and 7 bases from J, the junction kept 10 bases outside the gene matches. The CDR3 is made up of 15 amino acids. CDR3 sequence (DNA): TGTGCCAGCAGTTATATGGACAGGGCCCGACTTGAAGCTTTCTTT. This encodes CASSYMDRARLEAFF.